These 27 T cell receptor beta chains came from one sample sequenced in a study of cytomegalovirus exposure and HLA in healthy donors. Primers included in the PCR were 60 Vbeta and 13 Jbeta primers. TCRdb keeps only in-frame clones here, not all; method: immunoSEQ multiplex PCR. Counted here are about 130,000 clones, 8% to 9.5% occurring once; the ten biggest clones make up approximately 5%. Sequencing input: PBMCs. Receptors were obtained from a middle-aged man in good health and CMV-seronegative.

This clone was detected a few times. This rearrangement joins TRBV27 to TRBJ2-3; D not certain. The CDR3 has 13 residues. Trimming shortened V by 3 bases and J by 2 bases, and 6 bases separated the two germline ends. Germline V CDR1 and CDR2: MNHEY, SMNVEV (reference sequence). The CDR3 bases are TGTGCCAGCAGTTTCAGTGTCACAGATACGCAGTATTTT. It codes for CASSFSVTDTQYF.

The chain is built from TRBV6-5 and TRBJ2-1; weak D call: TRBD2 (6 bases). Trimming stripped 11 bases from V and 6 bases from J, with 14 bases between. This CDR3 has 12 residues. The V gene's germline CDR1 is MNHEY and CDR2 SVGAGI. The DNA for the CDR3 is TGTGCCTATTCCTTGGGGGGCAATGAGCAGTTCTTC. Amino acids: CAYSLGGNEQFF.

This clone has ten or more counts. The chain recombines TRBV27 with TRBJ1-2; 8 positions agree with TRBD1. V trimming: 5 bases; J trimming: 0 bases; junction bases outside the gene matches: 5. This CDR3 contains 15 residues. Looked up from germline, CDR1 is MNHEY and CDR2 is SMNVEV (reference sequence). CDR3 residues: CASSPRTGTNYGYTF. DNA of the CDR3: TGTGCCAGCAGTCCAAGGACAGGGACTAACTATGGCTACACCTTC.

This clone was picked up a small number of times. The chain links TRBV30 to TRBJ2-3; 7 bases fit TRBD2. V was pared by 8 bases and J by 2 bases, with 10 bases of the junction left unmatched. Per the germline V gene, CDR1 is GTSNPN and CDR2 is SVGIG (reference sequence). This CDR3 is built from 14 residues. The CDR3 DNA is TGTGCCCCCCCAAGCGGGACCTTCACAGATACGCAGTATTTT. Protein sequence: CAPPSGTFTDTQYF. The whole variable domain, filled in from reference TRBV30 and TRBJ2-3, reads SQTIHQWPATLVQPVGSPLSLECTVEGTSNPNLYWYRQAAGRGLQLLFYSVGIGQISSEVPQNLSASRPQDRQFILSSKKLLLSDSGFYLCAPPSGTFTDTQYFGPGTRLTVL.

The gene calls are TRBV19 and TRBJ2-7; 13 bases are a match to TRBD2. CDR3 length equals 13 residues. The junction had 2 bases not matched to a gene; V was cut back by 9 bases and J by 3 bases. Looked up from germline, CDR1 is LNHDA and CDR2 is SQIVND (reference sequence). The CDR3: CASGTSGIYEQYF. The CDR3 bases are TGTGCCAGCGGGACTAGCGGGATCTACGAGCAGTACTTC.

This clone has just a few counts. The rearrangement uses TRBV2 and TRBJ2-3, with D hard to call. The V end was cut by 2 bases, the J end by 1 base, with 10 bases between. Germline V gene lookup returns CDR1 SNHLY and CDR2 FYNNEI. The CDR3 totals 15 residues. In nucleotides, the CDR3 is TGTGCCAGCAGTGAATTGCGCAGCGGCACAGATACGCAGTATTTT. As protein: CASSELRSGTDTQYF.

V gene TRBV29-1 combines with J gene TRBJ2-2; D possibly corresponds to TRBD1 (6 bases). This CDR3 is built from 12 residues. V was clipped by 4 bases and J by 6 bases, with 9 bases between them. CDR1 and CDR2 (germline): SQVTM, ANQGSEA. Here the CDR3 reads CSVGGGAGELFF. In DNA, the CDR3 is TGCAGCGTTGGAGGGGGAGCCGGGGAGCTGTTTTTT.

V is TRBV7-8 and J is TRBJ1-2, with D possibly matching TRBD1 (5 bases). The CDR3 covers 15 residues. Germline V lookup: CDR1 SGHVS, CDR2 FQNEAQ. Trimming removed 5 bases at V and 0 bases at J, with 13 bases between. The CDR3 spells CASSSPLTANYGYTF. CDR3 coding DNA: TGTGCCAGCAGCAGCCCCCTGACAGCTAACTATGGCTACACCTTC.

This clone came up a few times. The V call is TRBV2, the J call TRBJ2-2; weak D call: TRBD2 (5 bases). V was trimmed by 6 bases and J by 3 bases, leaving 20 bases between them. The germline gives CDR1 SNHLY, CDR2 FYNNEI. The CDR3 spans 17 residues. This CDR3 is CASSALQQVGDTGELFF. CDR3 coding DNA: TGTGCCAGCAGCGCATTGCAGCAGGTCGGGGACACCGGGGAGCTGTTTTTT. Full variable domain (outside the CDR3, taken from reference TRBV2 and TRBJ2-2): EPEVTQTPSHQVTQMGQEVILRCVPISNHLYFYWYRQILGQKVEFLVSFYNNEISEKSEIFDDQFSVERPDGSNFTLKIRSTKLEDSAMYFCASSALQQVGDTGELFFGEGSRLTVL.

This clone was found a few times. In nucleotides, the CDR3 is TGTGCCAGCAGCGTAGACGCTAACTTCCAAGAGACCCAGTACTTC. Amino acids: CASSVDANFQETQYF. J is TRBJ2-5 and V is TRBV9, with unresolved D. Germline assignment: CDR1 SGDLS and CDR2 YYNGEE. Between the trimmed V and J ends, which lost 0 bases and 1 base, there was a span of 10 bases. The CDR3 contains 15 residues. Full variable domain (rest looked up from reference TRBV9 and TRBJ2-5): DSGVTQTPKHLITATGQRVTLRCSPRSGDLSVYWYQQSLDQGLQFLIQYYNGEERAKGNILERFSAQQFPDLHSELNLSSLELGDSALYFCASSVDANFQETQYFGPGTRLLVL.

The rearrangement uses TRBV28 and TRBJ1-1, with D hard to call. The CDR3 totals 11 residues. Germline CDR1 MDHEN, CDR2 SYDVKM. Trimming pared 8 bases from V and 7 bases from J, leaving 11 bases between. CDR3 sequence: CASEKESEAFF. The CDR3 region has the DNA TGTGCCAGCGAGAAAGAGAGTGAAGCTTTCTTT.

This clone was seen a few times. The chain links TRBV2 to TRBJ2-3, with a possible D match to TRBD2 (6 bases). V lost 6 bases, J lost 2 bases, and 12 bases lay in between. Germline V gene data show CDR1 as SNHLY and CDR2 as FYNNEI. This CDR3 spans 14 amino acids. CDR3 amino acids: CASRAGITTDTQYF. The CDR3, as DNA: TGTGCCAGCAGGGCGGGGATCACCACAGATACGCAGTATTTT.

This clone was observed a few times. The rearrangement links TRBV13 to TRBJ1-4; D might be TRBD1 (6 bases). The CDR3 sequence is 14 residues long. Deletions cut 2 bases from V and 8 bases from J, with 12 bases between. The germline V gene has CDR1 PRHDT and CDR2 FYEKMQ (reference sequence). The CDR3 DNA sequence: TGTGCCAGCAGCTTATCGGACCAGGGGGAAAAACTGTTTTTT. It translates to CASSLSDQGEKLFF. Looking up the rest from reference TRBV13 and TRBJ1-4 gives the full variable domain: AAGVIQSPRHLIKEKRETATLKCYPIPRHDTVYWYQQGPGQDPQFLISFYEKMQSDKGSIPDRFSAQQFSDYHSELNMSSLELGDSALYFCASSLSDQGEKLFFGSGTQLSVL.

The rearrangement uses TRBV15 and TRBJ2-2, with a possible D match to TRBD1 (6 bases). Trimming removed 0 bases from V and 1 base from J, with 9 bases in between. The length of the CDR3 is 16 residues. CDR1 LNHNV and CDR2 YYDKDF come from the germline V gene (reference sequence). CDR3 loop: CATSRDPRGNTGELFF. The DNA for the CDR3 is TGTGCCACCAGCAGAGATCCCAGGGGGAACACCGGGGAGCTGTTTTTT.

This clone appeared a few times. The chain links TRBV7-2 to TRBJ1-2; D remains unclear. Germline V gene sequence: CDR1 SGHTA, CDR2 FQGNSA. Trimming removed 2 bases from V and 8 bases from J, with 12 bases in between. CDR3 length: 13 residues. As DNA, the CDR3 is TGTGCCAGCAGCTTACTCTACCTGGAGGGCTACACCTTC. It encodes CASSLLYLEGYTF. The full variable domain, in which reference TRBV7-2 and TRBJ1-2 provide the parts outside the CDR3, is GAGVSQSPSNKVTEKGKDVELRCDPISGHTALYWYRQSLGQGLEFLIYFQGNSAPDKSGLPSDRFSAERTGGSVSTLTIQRTQQEDSAVYLCASSLLYLEGYTFGSGTRLTVV.

The rearrangement links TRBV28 to TRBJ1-3; 9 bases fit TRBD1. This CDR3 region has 14 residues. The germline CDR1 and CDR2 sequences are MDHEN and SYDVKM. Trimming took 5 bases from V and 7 from J; bases not matched to a gene: 6. Written as DNA, the CDR3 is TGTGCCAGCAGTAGCCGGGACAGGGAGAACACCATATATTTT. Amino acid sequence: CASSSRDRENTIYF.

This clone was counted a few times. The gene calls are TRBV11-2 and TRBJ2-3; TRBD2 aligns across 11 bases. After removal of 6 bases from V and 5 bases from J, the junction contained 7 bases not matched to a gene. This CDR3 has 15 residues. In germline, CDR1 is SGHAT, CDR2 FQNNGV. The CDR3 spells CASSTSGGVIDTQYF. CDR3 coding DNA: TGTGCCAGCAGTACTAGCGGGGGAGTTATAGATACGCAGTATTTT.

This clone has a single count. This chain connects TRBV9 to TRBJ2-3, with D possibly matching TRBD2 (6 bases). CDR3 length: 16 residues. The germline V gene encodes CDR1 SGDLS and CDR2 YYNGEE. V was shortened by 0 bases and J by 3 bases, with 14 bases between the two germline ends. The CDR3 loop is CASSVGLATVTDTQYF. The CDR3 DNA reads TGTGCCAGCAGCGTAGGTCTAGCGACGGTTACAGATACGCAGTATTTT.

The gene calls are TRBV19 and TRBJ2-7, with 7 bases identical to TRBD1. The junction had 4 bases not matched to a gene; V was cut back by 5 bases and J by 0 bases. Per germline, CDR1 LNHDA and CDR2 SQIVND (reference sequence). The CDR3 contains 14 residues. The CDR3 reads CASSADRNSYEQYF. The DNA for the CDR3 is TGTGCCAGTAGTGCGGACAGGAACTCCTACGAGCAGTACTTC.

On this clone itself: At one of its ends the junction is not consistent with the germline gene, which may arise from a read error. J is TRBJ2-1 and V is TRBV10-3, with D unresolved. CDR3 length equals 13 residues. Germline V CDR1 and CDR2: ENHRY, SYGVKD. CDR3: CAIMAGDYNEQFF. DNA of the CDR3: TGTGCCATCATGGCAGGTGATTACAACGAGCAGTTCTTC.

This clone was seen a handful of times. The rearrangement links TRBV6-5 to TRBJ1-5; no definite D call. CDR1 and CDR2 (germline): MNHEY, SVGAGI. V lost 6 bases to trimming and J lost 0 bases, with 9 bases between them. This CDR3 spans 14 amino acids. In nucleotides, the CDR3 is TGTGCCAGCAGGGAGGCCTATAGCAATCAGCCCCAGCATTTT. Translated, it gives CASREAYSNQPQHF.

This chain links TRBV10-1 with TRBJ1-1; the D is unclear. This CDR3 has 16 residues. V was cut by 2 bases and J by 5 bases, with 18 bases left in between. CDR1 WNHNN and CDR2 SYGVQD come from the germline V gene (reference sequence). CDR3 sequence: CASSEAGPPTRTEAFF. The CDR3 DNA is TGCGCCAGCAGTGAGGCCGGCCCCCCAACGAGGACTGAAGCTTTCTTT.

This clone was found a few times. The V gene is TRBV5-5, the J gene TRBJ2-1; unclear D gene. CDR1 and CDR2 from the germline V gene are SGHKS and YYEKEE (reference sequence). V lost 2 bases, J lost 3 bases, and 9 bases lay in between. The CDR3 loop spans 14 amino acids. This CDR3 is CASSFPGVYNEQFF. CDR3 DNA: TGTGCCAGCAGCTTTCCCGGAGTCTACAATGAGCAGTTCTTC.

The V call is TRBV18, the J call TRBJ1-1, with 10 positions matching TRBD1. CDR1 is KGHSH, CDR2 LQKENI, per germline. V lost 8 bases to trimming and J lost 7 bases; unmatched junction nucleotides: 4. The CDR3 length is 12 residues. The CDR3 region has the DNA TGTGCCAGCCAAGGGGACAGGGGTGAAGCTTTCTTT. Residues: CASQGDRGEAFF.

V and J are TRBV14 and TRBJ2-2, with TRBD1 matching 9 bases. CDR1 and CDR2 (germline): SGHDN, FVKESK. This CDR3 spans 18 amino acids. V was pared by 1 base and J by 1 base, with 7 bases of the junction left unmatched. CDR3 loop: CASSQATGGSWNTGELFF. CDR3 in DNA: TGTGCCAGCAGCCAAGCTACAGGGGGCTCATGGAACACCGGGGAGCTGTTTTTT.

This clone was observed a few times. The gene calls are TRBV5-1 and TRBJ1-1; TRBD1 matches 11 bases. This CDR3 has 13 amino acids. Germline values: CDR1 SGHRS, CDR2 YFSETQ. The V segment lost 7 bases and the J segment 5 bases; nucleotides outside the gene matches: 4. The CDR3 here is CASGQGASTEAFF. In DNA, the CDR3 is TGCGCCAGCGGACAGGGGGCGAGTACTGAAGCTTTCTTT. The full variable domain, in which reference TRBV5-1 and TRBJ1-1 provide the parts outside the CDR3, is KAGVTQTPRYLIKTRGQQVTLSCSPISGHRSVSWYQQTPGQGLQFLFEYFSETQRNKGNFPGRFSGRQFSNSRSEMNVSTLELGDSALYLCASGQGASTEAFFGQGTRLTVV.

This clone has only a few counts. The chain combines TRBV4-2 with TRBJ2-2, with D unresolved. Deletions cut 1 base from V and 0 bases from J, with 6 bases between. The CDR3 loop spans 15 amino acids. Germline loops: CDR1 LGHNA, CDR2 YNFKEQ. This CDR3 is CASSQGGTNTGELFF. The DNA of the CDR3 is TGTGCCAGCAGCCAAGGCGGAACGAACACCGGGGAGCTGTTTTTT.